What follows are 18 T cell receptor beta chains derived from one specimen sequenced in a study of siplizumab effects on memory and regulatory T cells. Profiled with immunoSEQ multiplex PCR; TCRdb holds only in-frame clones, not every one. This sample yields nearly 85,000 clones, of which approximately 95% are seen a single time; roughly 20% belongs to the top ten. Sequencing was performed on CD8+ T cells sorted from blood. These receptors came from a human donor in good health.

The chain carries TRBV29-1 and TRBJ2-1, with 9 bases matching TRBD2. CDR3 length equals 14 residues. The V and J ends lost 4 bases and 8 bases, in that order; junction bases with no gene match: 9. Germline V lookup: CDR1 SQVTM, CDR2 ANQGSEA. DNA of the CDR3: TGCAGCGTTGTTCTAGCGGGAAAAGGGGATGAGCAGTTCTTC. Its translation is CSVVLAGKGDEQFF.

This chain joins TRBV11-3 and TRBJ2-7; TRBD1 might be the D (5 bases). Trimming removed 5 bases at V and 2 bases at J, with 10 bases between. Germline CDR1 is SGHNT and CDR2 is YENEEA. The CDR3 has 13 amino acids. The CDR3 loop reads CASSPDTTYEQYF. The CDR3 coding sequence is TGTGCCAGCAGCCCGGACACCACCTACGAGCAGTACTTC.

This chain joins TRBV2 and TRBJ2-5; 7 bases agree with TRBD2. In germline, CDR1 is SNHLY, CDR2 FYNNEI. The CDR3 contains 16 residues. V lost 2 bases, J lost 0 bases, and 6 bases stayed unmatched. CDR3 sequence (DNA): TGTGCCAGCAGTGAAATCTGGCGGGAGTACCAAGAGACCCAGTACTTC. It encodes CASSEIWREYQETQYF.

The chain recombines TRBV7-8 with TRBJ2-1; D is possibly TRBD1 (5 bases). V was clipped by 6 bases and J by 5 bases, with 14 bases between them. CDR3 length: 14 residues. Germline V gene sequence: CDR1 SGHVS, CDR2 FQNEAQ. For the CDR3, the DNA is TGTGCCAGCAGTATTGCGGACATCGACAATGAGCAGTTCTTC. It codes for CASSIADIDNEQFF.

The V call is TRBV7-6, the J call TRBJ2-3, with a possible D match to TRBD2 (6 bases). The V gene's germline CDR1 is SGHVS and CDR2 FNYEAQ. The CDR3 spans 14 residues. Trimming removed 5 bases at V and 3 bases at J, with 12 bases between. The CDR3 sequence: CASSREIGTDTQYF. The CDR3 DNA reads as TGTGCCAGCAGCCGGGAGATAGGGACAGATACGCAGTATTTT.

J is TRBJ1-5 and V is TRBV19; TRBD1 aligns across 8 bases. The CDR3 has 15 residues. Germline CDR1 is LNHDA and CDR2 is SQIVND (reference sequence). Losses at the gene ends were 3 bases for V and 5 bases for J; bases not matched to a gene: 6. Here the CDR3 DNA reads TGTGCCAGTAGTATTGTGAGGGACAGGCATCAGCCCCAGCATTTT. It specifies CASSIVRDRHQPQHF.

The chain couples TRBV7-9 to TRBJ2-7, with D maybe TRBD1 (6 bases). Germline V lookup: CDR1 SEHNR, CDR2 FQNEAQ (reference sequence). Trimming left V 4 bases short and J 2 bases short, with 15 bases between. This CDR3 contains 15 residues. The DNA of the CDR3 is TGTGCCAGCAGCTCGGGACATCAGACAACCTACGAGCAGTACTTC. Translated, it gives CASSSGHQTTYEQYF.

This chain links TRBV6-6 with TRBJ2-3, with TRBD2 matching 11 bases. Trimming removed 4 bases from V and 3 bases from J; junction bases left unmatched: 0. The germline V gene encodes CDR1 MNHNY and CDR2 SVGAGI (reference sequence). There are 14 residues in the CDR3. CDR3 residues: CASSSSGRTDTQYF. The CDR3 nucleotides read TGTGCCAGCAGTTCTAGCGGGAGGACAGATACGCAGTATTTT.

The chain combines TRBV27 with TRBJ2-1; 9 bases line up with TRBD1. CDR1 MNHEY and CDR2 SMNVEV come from the germline V gene (reference sequence). The CDR3 has 15 amino acids. Trimming cost V 5 bases and J 6 bases; bases outside gene matches: 8. The CDR3 reads CASSPRDRVVNEQFF. For the CDR3, the DNA is TGTGCCAGCAGTCCCCGGGACAGGGTAGTCAATGAGCAGTTCTTC.

This clone has only one observation. This rearrangement joins TRBV7-9 to TRBJ2-2; 9 positions match TRBD1. The CDR3 spans 16 residues. The trim removed 4 bases at V and 3 bases at J, leaving 6 bases unmatched. CDR1 and CDR2 (germline): SEHNR, FQNEAQ (reference sequence). The CDR3 region is CASSSPGQGHTGELFF. The CDR3 coding sequence is TGTGCCAGCAGCTCCCCCGGACAGGGGCACACCGGGGAGCTGTTTTTT.

This sequence joins TRBV7-9 and TRBJ2-2, with 7 bases aligning to TRBD1. CDR1 and CDR2 (germline): SEHNR, FQNEAQ (reference sequence). V shed 4 bases, J shed 3 bases, and the junction held 5 bases outside the gene matches. This CDR3 spans 15 amino acids. The DNA for the CDR3 is TGTGCCAGCAGCTCGACCGACAGGGACACCGGGGAGCTGTTTTTT. This gives the protein CASSSTDRDTGELFF.

The chain uses TRBV21-1 and TRBJ2-7; the table's D call, TRBD1, has no DNA check behind it. TRBV21-1 is an annotated pseudogene. The CDR3 spans 16 residues. CDR3 loop: CASSNPRQGFPYEQYF. In nucleotides, the CDR3 is TGTGCCAGCAGCAACCCTAGACAGGGGTTCCCCTACGAGCAGTACTTC.

V is TRBV11-2 and J is TRBJ1-1, with D uncertain. CDR3 length equals 15 residues. V dropped 0 bases and J dropped 1 base, with 9 bases sitting between them. Germline CDR1 reads SGHAT; CDR2 reads FQNNGV. The CDR3 region has the DNA TGTGCCAGCAGCTTAGAGGGCGGAAGGAACACTGAAGCTTTCTTT. This translates into CASSLEGGRNTEAFF.

V usage is TRBV7-3 and J usage is TRBJ2-5, with TRBD2 matching 7 bases. The V and J ends lost 0 bases and 3 bases, in that order; junction bases with no gene match: 1. CDR1 is SGHTA, CDR2 FQGTGA, per germline. The CDR3 spans 14 residues. DNA for the CDR3: TGTGCCAGCAGCTTAACGGGAGGGGAAGAGACCCAGTACTTC. Its translation: CASSLTGGEETQYF.

This chain uses TRBV5-2 with TRBJ1-5. TRBV5-2 is given as a pseudogene. This CDR3 contains 15 residues. CDR3: CASSLTTASYQPQHF. DNA for the CDR3: TGTGCCAGCAGCTTGACTACAGCGAGTTACCAGCCCCAGCATTTT.

The rearrangement joins TRBV7-9 to TRBJ1-1; D is possibly TRBD1 (5 bases). The V gene's germline CDR1 is SEHNR and CDR2 FQNEAQ (reference sequence). V was shortened by 7 bases and J by 3 bases, with 18 bases between the two germline ends. CDR3 size: 15 residues. This CDR3 reads CASNRPGGWDTEAFF. DNA for the CDR3: TGTGCCAGCAACCGTCCCGGGGGTTGGGACACTGAAGCTTTCTTT. The entire variable domain, with the rest obtained from reference TRBV7-9 and TRBJ1-1, is as follows: DTGVSQNPRHKITKRGQNVTFRCDPISEHNRLYWYRQTLGQGPEFLTYFQNEAQLEKSRLLSDRFSAERPKGSFSTLEIQRTEQGDSAMYLCASNRPGGWDTEAFFGQGTRLTVV.

V usage is TRBV27 and J usage is TRBJ2-7; a possible D gene is TRBD1 (6 bases). This CDR3 comprises 15 residues. Germline-derived CDR1 and CDR2 are MNHEY and SMNVEV (reference sequence). V lost 4 bases, J lost 0 bases, and 13 bases lay in between. CDR3 DNA sequence: TGTGCCAGCAGTTCCCTGGGGGCCTCCTCCTACGAGCAGTACTTC. Translation: CASSSLGASSYEQYF.

This chain uses TRBV19 with TRBJ2-1, with 9 positions matching TRBD2. V was clipped by 8 bases and J by 8 bases; unmatched bases: 10. In germline, CDR1 is LNHDA, CDR2 SQIVND (reference sequence). This CDR3 is 14 amino acids long. This chain's CDR3 is CASYSGGATDEQFF. CDR3 nucleotides: TGTGCCAGTTATAGCGGGGGCGCAACCGATGAGCAGTTCTTC.